The rows below give T cell receptor beta chains drawn from one sample of a study of T-cell memory formation after mild COVID-19. TCRdb reprocessed the 5' RACE reads with MiXCR, giving one entry per CDR3 protein. Of roughly 500,000 distinct CDR3 sequences listed, about a fifth were seen once; the top ten hold around 13%. Sequencing was carried out using PBMCs or a T cell subset sorted from them (not recorded which). The receptors come from an adult woman who had mild COVID-19 (a few samples of this study predate the infection). Cell type and time point are not known. Both conserved end residues are part of each CDR3. The D gene is left open where the match is weak. Rows may omit the clone size; those that give it use once, few, many or a size class.

>TRBV29-1|TRBJ2-1|TRBD2|few
TGCAGCGTACCCCTCGGCGGGGGTCGGGGCAATGAGCAGTTCTTC
CSVPLGGGRGNEQFF
>TRBV4-3|TRBJ2-1|TRBD2|-
TGCGCCAGCAGACAAGATCTAGCGGGAGGGCGCATAGCGGTCTTC
CASRQDLAGGRIAVF
>TRBV6-2/TRBV6-3|TRBJ1-1|-|once
TGTGCCAGCAGCCGACTGTCCGGGTCGGAAAACACTGAAGCTTTCTTT
CASSRLSGSENTEAFF
>TRBV6-1|TRBJ1-6|-|few
TGTGCCAGCACGACCCTGAACCGAAAAGTCCTCCACTTT
CASTTLNRKVLHF
>TRBV7-2|TRBJ2-3|-|many
TGTGCCAGCAGCAGGAGAGGCACAGATACGCAGTATTTT
CASSRRGTDTQYF
>TRBV20-1|TRBJ1-2|-|few
TGCAGTGCTAGAGACAGAGAAATCGGGCTTCGACATGGCTACACCTTC
CSARDREIGLRHGYTF
>TRBV5-4|TRBJ2-2|-|few
TGTGCCAGCAGCGGCGACAGGCTGGTCGGGGAGCTGTTTTTT
CASSGDRLVGELFF
>TRBV20-1|TRBJ2-3|-|-
TGCAGTGCCGCCCCGGGACCTTTAGATACGCAGTATTTT
CSAAPGPLDTQYF
>TRBV12-3/TRBV12-4|TRBJ2-2|TRBD2|few
TGTGCCAGCACCCTGACTAGCGGTACCGGGGAGCTGTTTTTT
CASTLTSGTGELFF
>TRBV12-3/TRBV12-4|TRBJ1-3|-|few
TGTGCCAGTGGGTGGCGGGGTACTGGAAACACCATATATTTT
CASGWRGTGNTIYF